One sample yielded the 5 T cell receptor beta chains listed below, sequenced in a study of early T cells in non-severe SARS-CoV-2 infection. MiXCR, run by TCRdb on the 5' RACE reads, gives a single entry per CDR3 protein. Here the sample spans fewer than 60,000 distinct CDR3 sequences, over 8% being singletons. Input material: whole blood. Every receptor here comes from an adult who was a healthcare worker with PCR-confirmed SARS-CoV-2 infection or an uninfected control (not recorded which).

This chain joins TRBV9 and TRBJ1-1, with unresolved D. The germline V and J ends were trimmed by 0 bases and 2 bases, with 8 bases remaining between them. Germline V gives CDR1 SGDLS, CDR2 YYNGEE. The CDR3 extends over 14 amino acids. The CDR3 is CASSVAGRNTEAFF. DNA of the CDR3: TGTGCCAGCAGCGTAGCTGGAAGAAACACTGAAGCTTTCTTT. Together with reference TRBV9 and TRBJ1-1, the CDR3 gives the full variable domain: DSGVTQTPKHLITATGQRVTLRCSPRSGDLSVYWYQQSLDQGLQFLIQYYNGEERAKGNILERFSAQQFPDLHSELNLSSLELGDSALYFCASSVAGRNTEAFFGQGTRLTVV.

This clonotype was seen many times. The chain joins TRBV6-5 to TRBJ1-5; D not resolved. The V gene's germline CDR1 is MNHEY and CDR2 SVGAGI. The CDR3 consists of 15 residues. Trimming stripped 6 bases from V and 0 bases from J, with 12 bases between. The DNA of the CDR3 is TGTGCCAGCAGGACCCAGGCCTATAGCAATCAGCCCCAGCATTTT. Its protein is CASRTQAYSNQPQHF.

The chain employs TRBV6-1 and TRBJ1-2, with TRBD1 identical over 10 bases. The CDR3 has 14 amino acids. The ends lost 6 bases at V and 3 bases at J; junction bases unmatched: 4. Per germline, CDR1 MNHNS and CDR2 SASEGT. CDR3: CASSLTGGHYGYTF. For the CDR3, the DNA is TGTGCCAGCAGCTTGACAGGGGGCCACTATGGCTACACCTTC.

In its sample, this clonotype was seen many times. V usage is TRBV5-1 and J usage is TRBJ1-6; tentative D call: TRBD1 (5 bases). Germline V gives CDR1 SGHRS, CDR2 YFSETQ. CDR3 length: 14 residues. The ends were cut back, 7 bases at V and 7 bases at J, with 15 bases in the middle. In nucleotides, the CDR3 is TGCGCCAGCCGGCCCCGGGGCCTGAATTCACCCCTCCACTTT. Its protein product is CASRPRGLNSPLHF.

This clonotype was recorded at least ten times. The CDR3 nucleotides are TGTGCCAGCAGCCAAGAGTGGCAGGGGCCCGGAGCGGGAGGTAATTCACCCCTCCACTTT. It codes for CASSQEWQGPGAGGNSPLHF. V gene TRBV14 combines with J gene TRBJ1-6, with D possibly TRBD1 on 6 matching bases. Per germline, CDR1 SGHDN and CDR2 FVKESK. The CDR3 covers 20 residues. V lost 0 bases and J lost 6, with 24 bases in between.